Following are 27 T cell receptor beta chains from one sample sequenced in a study of cytomegalovirus exposure and HLA in healthy donors. The PCR ran on 60 Vbeta and 13 Jbeta primers. Only in-frame clones appear in the TCRdb table, and some are missing; sequencing was by immunoSEQ multiplex PCR. The data contain approximately 190,000 clones, about 12% of them seen just once; the ten biggest clones take up 7.8%. Sequencing used PBMCs. The receptor set was obtained from a man aged 45-65 years in good health and CMV-seropositive.

This clone turned up a few times. The J gene is TRBJ1-2, the V gene TRBV29-1; D is perhaps TRBD1 (5 bases). V dropped 0 bases and J dropped 7 bases, with 12 bases sitting between them. The CDR3 has 13 amino acids. Looked up from germline, CDR1 is SQVTM and CDR2 is ANQGSEA. This chain's CDR3 is CSVEDQGFTGYTF. The CDR3 DNA reads TGCAGCGTTGAAGATCAGGGCTTCACTGGCTACACCTTC.

This rearrangement joins TRBV5-1 to TRBJ2-7; TRBD2 might be the D (6 bases). CDR1 is SGHRS and CDR2 is YFSETQ in the germline V gene. V lost 0 bases and J lost 6, with 10 bases in between. The CDR3 loop spans 13 amino acids. CDR3: CASSLVGGVEQYF. Here the CDR3 DNA reads TGCGCCAGCAGCTTGGTAGGCGGGGTCGAGCAGTACTTC.

The CDR3 here is CASSLIPGQRYEQYF. CDR3 in DNA: TGTGCCAGCAGTTTAATCCCGGGACAGCGCTACGAGCAGTACTTC. The chain carries TRBV27 and TRBJ2-7; 7 nucleotides align to TRBD1. Trimming at V came to 2 bases and at J to 3 bases, leaving 7 bases not matched to a gene. The CDR3 extends over 15 amino acids. Germline-derived CDR1 and CDR2 are MNHEY and SMNVEV (reference sequence).

The gene calls are TRBV6-5 and TRBJ2-1, with D perhaps matching TRBD1 (7 bases). The CDR3 totals 13 residues. V dropped 2 bases and J dropped 9 bases, with 11 bases sitting between them. CDR1 MNHEY and CDR2 SVGAGI come from the germline V gene. The CDR3: CASSYIQGGEQFF. For the CDR3, the DNA is TGTGCCAGCAGTTACATCCAGGGGGGTGAGCAGTTCTTC.

This chain uses TRBV11-3 with TRBJ2-7; D perhaps matches TRBD1 (5 bases). The CDR3 length is 13 residues. From germline, CDR1 is SGHNT and CDR2 YENEEA. V dropped 5 bases and J dropped 9 bases, with 17 bases sitting between them. The CDR3: CASSLQQGVGQYV. CDR3 in DNA: TGTGCCAGCAGCCTTCAGCAGGGTGTCGGGCAGTACGTC.

The gene calls are TRBV5-1 and TRBJ2-2; TRBD2 might be the D (5 bases). This CDR3 contains 15 residues. The germline V and J ends were trimmed by 5 bases and 0 bases, with 11 bases remaining between them. Germline CDR1 is SGHRS and CDR2 is YFSETQ. The CDR3 DNA reads TGCGCCAGCAGTCCGGGAAACCCGAACACCGGGGAGCTGTTTTTT. This encodes CASSPGNPNTGELFF. The full variable domain, rest sourced from reference TRBV5-1 and TRBJ2-2, is KAGVTQTPRYLIKTRGQQVTLSCSPISGHRSVSWYQQTPGQGLQFLFEYFSETQRNKGNFPGRFSGRQFSNSRSEMNVSTLELGDSALYLCASSPGNPNTGELFFGEGSRLTVL.

This clone was seen more than once but under ten times. The CDR3 spells CASSFHSGRIETQYF. CDR3 DNA: TGTGCCAGCAGCTTCCACTCAGGGCGGATTGAGACCCAGTACTTC. The chain is built from TRBV7-8 and TRBJ2-5; TRBD1 is a possible D gene (5 bases). Germline V gene sequence: CDR1 SGHVS, CDR2 FQNEAQ. The V gene lost 3 bases and the J gene lost 5 bases, with 16 bases spanning the gap. This CDR3 has 15 amino acids.

This clone was picked up a small number of times. This chain links TRBV2 with TRBJ1-5; tentatively, D is TRBD1 (6 bases). CDR1 is SNHLY and CDR2 is FYNNEI in the germline V gene. Trimming stripped 6 bases from V and 6 bases from J, with 15 bases between. CDR3 length: 14 residues. DNA for the CDR3: TGTGCCAGCAGGGTCGGCAGGGGTACTCAGCCCCAGCATTTT. Translation: CASRVGRGTQPQHF.

CDR3 residues: CASSRAGGRETQYF. CDR3 DNA: TGTGCCAGCAGCCGAGCGGGGGGGCGAGAGACCCAGTACTTC. V gene TRBV11-3 combines with J gene TRBJ2-5; 10 bases line up with TRBD2. Germline values: CDR1 SGHNT, CDR2 YENEEA. This CDR3 region has 14 residues. The trim removed 5 bases at V and 4 bases at J, leaving 4 bases unmatched.

This clone was detected a few times. The chain recombines TRBV4-3 with TRBJ1-5; D not resolved. CDR1 is LGHNA and CDR2 is YSLEER in the germline V gene. CDR3 size: 13 residues. Trimming shortened V by 3 bases and J by 7 bases, and 10 bases separated the two germline ends. CDR3 sequence (DNA): TGCGCCAGCAGCCATGCGGAGGGACAGCCCCAGCATTTT. Its translation: CASSHAEGQPQHF.

CDR3 bases: TGTGCCAGCAGCTTAACACAGGGGGCCATGACTAGCGGGGGGCGGAAGTACTTC. It translates to CASSLTQGAMTSGGRKYF. J is TRBJ2-7 and V is TRBV5-6; TRBD2 matches 13 bases. Germline CDR1 is SGHDT and CDR2 is YYEEEE. V dropped 2 bases and J dropped 11; count of bases not matched to a gene: 19. The CDR3 length is 18 residues.

This clone has a handful of counts. The rearrangement links TRBV7-2 to TRBJ1-6; 7 bases match TRBD1. Trimming removed 0 bases from V and 7 bases from J; junction bases left unmatched: 9. This CDR3 is 17 amino acids long. CDR1 is SGHTA, CDR2 FQGNSA, per germline. The CDR3: CASSLAPRGRLNSPLHF. CDR3 DNA: TGTGCCAGCAGCTTAGCGCCGAGGGGGCGCCTCAATTCACCCCTCCACTTT.

The chain has TRBV5-6 and TRBJ2-2; TRBD1 might be the D (5 bases). V lost 0 bases to trimming and J lost 6 bases, with 6 bases between them. Germline-derived CDR1 and CDR2 are SGHDT and YYEEEE. CDR3 length: 13 residues. CDR3 DNA: TGTGCCAGCAGCTTGGACAGGTCCGGGGAGCTGTTTTTT. Translation: CASSLDRSGELFF.

This clone occurred a few times. This chain links TRBV4-1 with TRBJ1-3; unclear D gene. The CDR3 runs 15 residues. Germline CDR1 MGHRA, CDR2 YSYEKL. The germline V and J ends were trimmed by 0 bases and 1 base, with 7 bases remaining between them. CDR3 in amino acids: CASSQDRSSGNTIYF. For the CDR3, the DNA is TGCGCCAGCAGCCAAGATAGGAGTTCTGGAAACACCATATATTTT.

In its sample, this clone was seen a few times. V and J are TRBV4-1 and TRBJ2-6; 10 nucleotides line up with TRBD1. CDR3 length: 17 residues. The ends lost 4 bases at V and 4 bases at J; junction bases unmatched: 7. Germline lookup yields CDR1 MGHRA and CDR2 YSYEKL. In DNA, the CDR3 is TGCGCCAGCAGCCCCGGGACAGGGGCGGTCGGGGCCAACGTCCTGACTTTC. Its translation is CASSPGTGAVGANVLTF.

This clone has only a few counts. This chain connects TRBV28 to TRBJ1-4; a possible D gene is TRBD1 (5 bases). Germline loops: CDR1 MDHEN, CDR2 SYDVKM. This CDR3 is 14 amino acids long. With 8 bases removed from V and 4 bases from J, the gap between germline ends came to 14 bases. CDR3 nucleotide sequence: TGTGCCAGCCGAGCCCAGGGAAATAATGAAAAACTGTTTTTT. The encoded protein is CASRAQGNNEKLFF.

V usage is TRBV6-6 and J usage is TRBJ1-3, with D unclear. Germline values: CDR1 MNHNY, CDR2 SVGAGI (reference sequence). V dropped 5 bases and J dropped 2 bases, with 16 bases sitting between them. This CDR3 comprises 16 residues. The CDR3 DNA sequence: TGTGCCAGCAGTCCCACCTCGAGAGGTACTGGAAACACCATATATTTT. This sequence encodes CASSPTSRGTGNTIYF.

This chain links TRBV4-3 with TRBJ1-1, with D tentatively TRBD1 (6 bases). The CDR3 extends over 15 amino acids. V lost 6 bases and J 1 base, leaving 15 bases between the germline ends. Germline V gene sequence: CDR1 LGHNA, CDR2 YSLEER. CDR3 sequence (DNA): TGCGCCAGCAGAGAGGGGGGGGCCGGGAACACTGAAGCTTTCTTT. Its translation is CASREGGAGNTEAFF.

The gene calls are TRBV5-1 and TRBJ1-6; 8 bases are shared with TRBD1. Losses at the gene ends were 4 bases for V and 12 bases for J; bases not matched to a gene: 3. Per the germline V gene, CDR1 is SGHRS and CDR2 is YFSETQ. The CDR3 spans 12 residues. The CDR3 region has the DNA TGCGCCAGCAGCGGTACAGGGGGACCCCTCCACTTT. Protein: CASSGTGGPLHF.

This clone was seen a few times. The chain joins TRBV6-1 to TRBJ1-1; D is undetermined. Germline V CDR1 and CDR2: MNHNS, SASEGT. CDR3 length: 12 residues. V lost 1 base to trimming and J lost 5 bases, with 5 bases between them. The CDR3 DNA reads TGTGCCAGCAGTGAAGGGAGAACTGAAGCTTTCTTT. This sequence encodes CASSEGRTEAFF.

The chain is built from TRBV19 and TRBJ1-5; no definite D call. The ends were cut back, 2 bases at V and 5 bases at J, with 10 bases in the middle. This CDR3 has 14 residues. Germline V CDR1 and CDR2: LNHDA, SQIVND (reference sequence). The CDR3 loop reads CASSIRGFDQPQHF. The CDR3, as DNA: TGTGCCAGTAGTATACGAGGTTTCGATCAGCCCCAGCATTTT.

The genes are TRBV9 and TRBJ2-5, with 8 bases matching TRBD2. Germline V gives CDR1 SGDLS, CDR2 YYNGEE. V shed 0 bases and J 3 bases; nucleotides not matched to a gene: 7. The length of the CDR3 is 16 residues. The CDR3 reads CASSVGSAGVEETQYF. DNA of the CDR3: TGTGCCAGCAGCGTAGGGTCAGCGGGGGTTGAAGAGACCCAGTACTTC.

This chain uses TRBV7-8 with TRBJ2-1; tentatively, D is TRBD1 (5 bases). In germline, CDR1 is SGHVS, CDR2 FQNEAQ. The CDR3 sequence is 15 residues long. Deletions cut 6 bases from V and 2 bases from J, with 14 bases between. The CDR3 spells CASRMTENTYNEQFF. In DNA, the CDR3 is TGTGCCAGCAGAATGACAGAAAACACCTACAATGAGCAGTTCTTC.

The genes are TRBV28 and TRBJ1-2; TRBD1 is a possible D gene (5 bases). V lost 3 bases and J 5 bases, leaving 7 bases between the germline ends. The CDR3 extends over 12 amino acids. Germline CDR1 MDHEN, CDR2 SYDVKM. The CDR3 protein is CASSLTAYGYTF. CDR3 DNA: TGTGCCAGCAGTTTGACAGCTTATGGCTACACCTTC.

The chain links TRBV2 to TRBJ1-1; TRBD1 is a possible D gene (5 bases). The V and J ends lost 5 bases and 4 bases respectively, with 11 bases between them. This CDR3 contains 13 residues. CDR1 and CDR2 from the germline V gene are SNHLY and FYNNEI. The chain's CDR3 is CASSLQESTEAFF. For the CDR3, the DNA is TGTGCCAGCAGTCTACAGGAGAGCACTGAAGCTTTCTTT.

V is TRBV7-3 and J is TRBJ2-3; TRBD2 matches at 10 bases. V gave up 5 bases and J gave up 2 bases; unmatched junction bases: 7. This CDR3 contains 16 residues. CDR1 is SGHTA and CDR2 is FQGTGA in the germline V gene. The CDR3 protein is CASSQGLAGDTDTQYF. The DNA of the CDR3 is TGTGCCAGCAGCCAAGGTCTAGCGGGGGACACAGATACGCAGTATTTT.

This clone occurred a few times. The chain is built from TRBV30 and TRBJ1-4, with D unresolved. The CDR3 spans 15 residues. Per germline, CDR1 GTSNPN and CDR2 SVGIG (reference sequence). Between the trimmed V and J ends, which lost 2 bases and 4 bases, there was a span of 14 bases. Written as DNA, the CDR3 is TGTGCCTGGAGTTCATCAGGTCCTCGTAATGAAAAACTGTTTTTT. Translated, it gives CAWSSSGPRNEKLFF.